The 11 T cell receptor beta chains in this list originate from one sample, sequenced in a study of cytomegalovirus exposure and HLA in healthy donors. Use of 60 Vbeta and 13 Jbeta primers characterized the PCR. Repertoires were generated with immunoSEQ multiplex PCR, while TCRdb's copy carries only in-frame clones and drops some. The data hold 80,000 to 100,000 clones, with around 73% observed a single time. The sequenced material came from PBMCs. These receptors were taken from a middle-aged man in good health and CMV-seronegative.

This chain links TRBV12-5 with TRBJ2-1; TRBD2 matches at 8 bases. This CDR3 comprises 15 residues. J gave up 5 bases and V 0 bases, and 3 bases lay outside the gene matches. Germline V CDR1 and CDR2: LGHNT, FRNRAP. CDR3 sequence: CASGLVLAEDNEQFF. As DNA, the CDR3 is TGTGCTAGTGGTTTGGTACTAGCGGAAGACAATGAGCAGTTCTTC.

The rearrangement joins TRBV5-6 to TRBJ2-1, with D tentatively TRBD1 (6 bases). There are 13 residues in the CDR3. The germline gives CDR1 SGHDT, CDR2 YYEEEE. Trimming shortened V by 2 bases and J by 9 bases, and 12 bases separated the two germline ends. The CDR3 DNA sequence: TGTGCCAGCAGCTTTGACAGGTGGGGTGAGCAGTTCTTC. It specifies CASSFDRWGEQFF. Full variable domain (outside the CDR3, taken from reference TRBV5-6 and TRBJ2-1): DAGVTQSPTHLIKTRGQQVTLRCSPKSGHDTVSWYQQALGQGPQFIFQYYEEEERQRGNFPDRFSGHQFPNYSSELNVNALLLGDSALYLCASSFDRWGEQFFGPGTRLTVL.

The V and J genes are TRBV5-1 and TRBJ2-1; 11 bases map to TRBD2. Germline V gene lookup returns CDR1 SGHRS and CDR2 YFSETQ. J gave up 5 bases and V 3 bases, and 10 bases lay outside the gene matches. This CDR3 comprises 17 residues. The CDR3 here is CASSSLPSGGPNNEQFF. DNA for the CDR3: TGCGCCAGCAGCTCCCTTCCTAGCGGGGGGCCGAACAATGAGCAGTTCTTC.

V is TRBV9 and J is TRBJ1-6; no clear D. The germline V gene has CDR1 SGDLS and CDR2 YYNGEE. The CDR3 extends over 14 amino acids. V was trimmed by 0 bases and J by 8 bases, leaving 9 bases between them. CDR3 in DNA: TGTGCCAGCAGCGTAGCCGGGATCGATTCACCCCTCCACTTT. This gives the protein CASSVAGIDSPLHF.

The chain links TRBV5-1 to TRBJ2-5; 8 bases line up with TRBD2. The CDR3 consists of 17 residues. V shed 0 bases, J shed 4 bases, and the junction held 11 bases outside the gene matches. The V gene's germline CDR1 is SGHRS and CDR2 YFSETQ. The CDR3 protein is CASSLGPSGGLRETQYF. In DNA, the CDR3 is TGCGCCAGCAGCTTGGGACCGTCGGGGGGGCTTCGAGAGACCCAGTACTTC.

The chain uses TRBV5-4 and TRBJ2-7; D is undetermined. V dropped 2 bases and J dropped 6 bases, with 12 bases sitting between them. This CDR3 is built from 13 residues. Germline values: CDR1 SGHNT, CDR2 YYREEE (reference sequence). This CDR3 reads CASSLVRGGEQYF. The CDR3 region has the DNA TGTGCCAGCAGCTTAGTCCGTGGCGGCGAGCAGTACTTC.

With respect to this clone: Other DNA sequences in this sample translate to the same CDR3. The chain has TRBV30 and TRBJ1-1; no clear D gene. The CDR3 length is 11 residues. V was trimmed by 4 bases and J by 3 bases, leaving 6 bases between them. Germline lookup yields CDR1 GTSNPN and CDR2 SVGIG (reference sequence). This CDR3 reads CAWKRDTEAFF. DNA for the CDR3: TGTGCCTGGAAGCGGGACACTGAAGCTTTCTTT.

J is TRBJ2-7 and V is TRBV30, with D perhaps matching TRBD1 (6 bases). Looked up from germline, CDR1 is GTSNPN and CDR2 is SVGIG (reference sequence). The V end lost 1 base, the J end lost 5 bases, and 12 bases lay between the germline ends. CDR3 length equals 13 residues. As DNA, the CDR3 is TGTGCCTGGAGTGGGTACAGGGACCACGAGCAGTACTTC. Protein: CAWSGYRDHEQYF.

The chain carries TRBV28 and TRBJ1-1; the D is unclear. V lost 2 bases and J lost 2, with 15 bases in between. CDR1 is MDHEN and CDR2 is SYDVKM in the germline V gene. The CDR3 sequence is 16 residues long. The CDR3: CASSLSQEILNTEAFF. The CDR3 bases are TGTGCCAGCAGTTTAAGCCAAGAAATTCTAAACACTGAAGCTTTCTTT.

This clone has just one count. The V call is TRBV21-1, the J call TRBJ1-5. TRBV21-1 is assigned pseudogene status. CDR3 size: 14 residues. CDR3 protein: CASSKERAGQPQHF. CDR3 DNA sequence: TGTGCCAGCAGCAAAGAGAGGGCGGGGCAGCCCCAGCATTTT.

The chain carries TRBV19 and TRBJ2-7; 9 bases are shared with TRBD1. The J segment lost 1 base and the V segment lost 3 bases, leaving 4 bases of the junction unmatched. CDR3 length: 15 residues. Per the germline V gene, CDR1 is LNHDA and CDR2 is SQIVND (reference sequence). CDR3 loop: CASSIRGQGSYEQYF. The CDR3, as DNA: TGTGCCAGTAGTATCAGGGGACAGGGATCCTACGAGCAGTACTTC.